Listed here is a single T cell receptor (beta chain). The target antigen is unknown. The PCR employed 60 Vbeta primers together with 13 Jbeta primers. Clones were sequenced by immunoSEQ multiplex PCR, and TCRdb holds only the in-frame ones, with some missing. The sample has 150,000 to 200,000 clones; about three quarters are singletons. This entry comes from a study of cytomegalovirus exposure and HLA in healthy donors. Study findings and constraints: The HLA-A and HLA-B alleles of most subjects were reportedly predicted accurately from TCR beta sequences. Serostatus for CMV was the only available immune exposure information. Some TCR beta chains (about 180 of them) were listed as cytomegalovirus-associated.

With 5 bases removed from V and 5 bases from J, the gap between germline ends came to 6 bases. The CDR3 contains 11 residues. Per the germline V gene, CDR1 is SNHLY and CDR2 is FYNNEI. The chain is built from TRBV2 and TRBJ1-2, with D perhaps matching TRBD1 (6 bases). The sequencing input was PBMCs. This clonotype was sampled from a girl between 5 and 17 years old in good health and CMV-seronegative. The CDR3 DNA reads TGTGCCAGCAGTCAGGGGTATGGCTACACCTTC. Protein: CASSQGYGYTF. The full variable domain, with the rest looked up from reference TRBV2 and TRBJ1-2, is EPEVTQTPSHQVTQMGQEVILRCVPISNHLYFYWYRQILGQKVEFLVSFYNNEISEKSEIFDDQFSVERPDGSNFTLKIRSTKLEDSAMYFCASSQGYGYTFGSGTRLTVV.